These T cell receptor beta chains were read from a single sample in a study of CD8 T cells in Susac syndrome. TCRdb called the immunoSEQ multiplex PCR reads again in MiXCR, with one record for every CDR3 protein. The sample includes about 29,000 distinct CDR3 sequences, 94% of them seen just once. Sequenced input: CD8+ T cells from PBMCs. The receptors stem from a human donor in good health. CDR3s leave out the opening cysteine and the closing phenylalanine or tryptophan. Only part of the rows carry a size: once, few, many, or a class if the clone is expanded.

J: TRBJ1-1; size: -; V: TRBV5-1; CDR3: ASSEGWEAF
J: TRBJ2-1; size: -; V: TRBV4-3; CDR3: ASSQQTSGGAGEQF
J: TRBJ2-2; size: -; V: TRBV9; CDR3: ASSEDAYTGELF
J: TRBJ1-5; size: -; V: TRBV9; CDR3: ASSPHVDRGQPQH
J: TRBJ2-2; size: -; V: TRBV27; CDR3: ASSLSRTGELF
J: TRBJ1-5; size: -; V: TRBV6-1; CDR3: ASSENRNNQPQH
J: TRBJ2-7; size: -; V: TRBV4-3; CDR3: ASSQERTGRGMSYEQY
J: TRBJ2-7; size: -; V: TRBV4-1; CDR3: ASSHPGRSTDEQY
J: TRBJ2-7; size: -; V: TRBV5-4; CDR3: ASSKGLAEVEQY
J: TRBJ1-2; size: -; V: TRBV10-2; CDR3: ASSESKQGAGYGYT
J: TRBJ2-6; size: -; V: TRBV6-5; CDR3: ASSWVGASGANVLT
J: TRBJ2-3; size: -; V: TRBV7-9; CDR3: ASSFRTQGDTQY
J: TRBJ2-1; size: once; V: TRBV7-2; CDR3: ASSSEIPLYNEQF
J: TRBJ1-2; size: -; V: TRBV20-1; CDR3: SARDPLGGRMGYT
J: TRBJ2-1; size: -; V: TRBV27; CDR3: ASSSGLAGEQF
J: TRBJ2-1; size: -; V: TRBV7-9; CDR3: ASSLGSTSYNEQF
J: TRBJ1-5; size: -; V: TRBV19; CDR3: ASSIGHSKSNQPQH
J: TRBJ2-2; size: once; V: TRBV5-5; CDR3: ASSPDPGGEELS
J: TRBJ2-5; size: -; V: TRBV4-1; CDR3: ASSQGRGYQETQY
J: TRBJ2-1; size: -; V: TRBV12-3/TRBV12-4; CDR3: ASSGGGQGPYNEQF
J: TRBJ2-3; size: -; V: TRBV20-1; CDR3: SARGDPRDTQY
J: TRBJ2-7; size: once; V: TRBV27; CDR3: ASSLGTFGYEQY
J: TRBJ2-3; size: -; V: TRBV20-1; CDR3: SALVRGSGYSTDTQY
J: TRBJ1-5; size: -; V: TRBV5-1; CDR3: ASSLWPGGDQPQH
J: TRBJ1-6; size: -; V: TRBV20-1; CDR3: SARRLGGNSPLH
J: TRBJ2-7; size: -; V: TRBV20-1; CDR3: SARGRTGVFYEQY
J: TRBJ2-2; size: -; V: TRBV29-1; CDR3: SVTDANTGELF
J: TRBJ2-2; size: -; V: TRBV6-4; CDR3: ASSDGQRENTGELF
J: TRBJ2-5; size: -; V: TRBV7-9; CDR3: ASSLGALMKETQY
J: TRBJ2-7; size: -; V: TRBV2; CDR3: ASSPERAYEQY
J: TRBJ2-7; size: -; V: TRBV19; CDR3: ASSIGQGSYEQY
J: TRBJ1-3; size: -; V: TRBV10-3; CDR3: AITAGSGNTIY
J: TRBJ1-1; size: -; V: TRBV2; CDR3: ASRTGTGGALAVAF
J: TRBJ1-1; size: -; V: TRBV3-1; CDR3: ASSQGGSRTGSAF
J: TRBJ1-2; size: -; V: TRBV15; CDR3: ATSLTRGSRGYT
J: TRBJ2-1; size: once; V: TRBV4-1; CDR3: ASSQGGQGGEQF
J: TRBJ2-3; size: -; V: TRBV20-1; CDR3: SARVPLGGGATDTQY
J: TRBJ2-7; size: -; V: TRBV29-1; CDR3: SVEGTGGIDEQY
J: TRBJ1-4; size: -; V: TRBV12-3/TRBV12-4; CDR3: ASSSYGQGGNEKLF
J: TRBJ2-2; size: -; V: TRBV29-1; CDR3: SAATRAGELF
J: TRBJ1-1; size: -; V: TRBV4-3; CDR3: ASSITRVTEAF
J: TRBJ2-2; size: -; V: TRBV10-3; CDR3: ATNARTSAGELF
J: TRBJ1-2; size: once; V: TRBV4-3; CDR3: ASSPSFGSKDGYT
J: TRBJ2-1; size: once; V: TRBV20-1; CDR3: SARIQGVNNEQF
J: TRBJ2-1; size: once; V: TRBV24-1; CDR3: ATSDLLGWQF